This is a list of T cell receptor beta chains from one sample in a study of blood T cell repertoires in COVID-19. TCRdb's copy holds only in-frame clones and misses some; the assay was immunoSEQ multiplex PCR. The table records about 280,000 clones, nearly 90% of them present only once. The material sequenced was PBMCs or T cells enriched from blood (not recorded which). The receptors come from a young woman with acute COVID-19. Both conserved end residues are trimmed from each CDR3. Each record gives: V gene, CDR3 protein.

TRBV28 | ASSLWGQTYEQY
TRBV5-5 | ASSPWTFQETQY
TRBV5-1 | ASSLAGQNTGELF
TRBV19 | ASSPRGEKLF
TRBV15 | ATSREASVRIDNEQF
TRBV5-5 | ASSLVFISGVVNNEKLF
TRBV18 | ASKQGWVTEAF
TRBV5-1 | ASSSRDRGNTGELF
TRBV7-8 | ASSSTGHRRAGELF
TRBV11-2 | ASSGGPSGSLYEQY
TRBV6-4 | ASSGSLAGEQF
TRBV6-6 | ASSPLGTGGSSGNTIY
TRBV6-5 | ASSYGAGNYEQY
TRBV19 | ASSARGYEQY
TRBV6-5 | ASSPRRVTNEKLF
TRBV11-2 | ASSSGLAGIQETQY
TRBV28 | ASSPWGLEFAYEQY
TRBV4-1 | ASREDRGQGDTEAF
TRBV9 | ASSVAGRGPPETQY
TRBV19 | ASSAGEEKETQY
TRBV28 | ASRLSYGTGGSDNQPQH
TRBV6-5 | ASSYREGGSNYGYT
TRBV10-1 | ASSGGLQETQY
TRBV29-1 | SVRKQDRSYEQY
TRBV5-6 | ASSPLRAQSHSGNTIY
TRBV4-1 | ASSQEGGQPQH
TRBV6-5 | ASSYSYSGTSYEQY
TRBV28 | ASSLGTFYEQY
TRBV5-1 | ASSLADSGTYEQY
TRBV5-6 | ASRRTGTHEQY
TRBV5-4 | ATRGLAGGKTGELF
TRBV11-2 | ASIAGSGMSYEQY
TRBV27 | ASSLSLEGNEQY
TRBV7-8 | ASSYRQGLNTEAF
TRBV11-2 | ASSPRTRDSEQY